Listed below are T cell receptor beta chains from one sample, sequenced in a study of shared clonotypes between healthy human individuals. The protocol was immunoSEQ multiplex PCR, while the TCRdb copy is restricted to in-frame clones and leaves out a portion. The sample lists 2 million or so clones; around 95% were seen once. Input material: naive CD4+ T cells sorted from blood. The receptors were gathered from a man aged 18 to 30 in good health. Each CDR3 is given with its conserved first and last residue. Size tells how often a clone was seen (once, few, many) or the class of an expanded clone, and some rows leave it out.

CASSLTTGLQETQYF TRBV5-1 15 TRBJ2-5 .
CASSPMGQGGNTGELFF TRBV5-1 17 TRBJ2-2 .
CASSQDPGGLGQETQYF TRBV4-2 17 TRBJ2-5 .
CASSPDSYGQPQHF TRBV7-6 14 TRBJ1-5 .
CASSLGLAATYEQYF TRBV11-2 15 TRBJ2-7 once
CASARRDVLFF TRBV12-5 11 TRBJ2-2 .
CASTRDRVGTEAFF TRBV19 14 TRBJ1-1 .
CASSPVGSNQPQHF TRBV18 14 TRBJ1-5 .
CASSFRGRTEAFF TRBV7-9 13 TRBJ1-1 .
CASSPQDRGNPEAFF TRBV6-6 15 TRBJ1-1 many
CASRPGQPQRATQYF TRBV5-6 15 TRBJ2-3 .
CASSEALGPGNYGYTF TRBV6-1 16 TRBJ1-2 .
CASSTGSSYEQYF TRBV5-6 13 TRBJ2-7 .
CASSPLGPGGHEQFF TRBV5-6 15 TRBJ2-1 .
CASSPGGRRSTEAFF TRBV5-4 15 TRBJ1-1 .
CASSTLGTAEETQYF TRBV5-1 15 TRBJ2-5 .
CAWNGGSEAFF TRBV30 11 TRBJ1-1 .
CAASRGRDEQYF TRBV6-5 12 TRBJ2-7 few
CASLRDFPVNEQFF TRBV2 14 TRBJ2-1 .
CASSLSASGMRGELFF TRBV27 16 TRBJ2-2 .
CASSLEGGVTNQPQHF TRBV7-2 16 TRBJ1-5 .
CASSLFAGELFF TRBV5-1 12 TRBJ2-2 .
CATSRGPGETQYF TRBV15 13 TRBJ2-5 .
CASTRGTGNSPLHF TRBV27 14 TRBJ1-6 .
CASQEGGGYGYTF TRBV10-3 13 TRBJ1-2 .
CASSPFGGGATDTQYF TRBV7-2 16 TRBJ2-3 .
CASSSGTGSYNEQFF TRBV2 15 TRBJ2-1 .
CASSTPGLAGTNNEQFF TRBV19 17 TRBJ2-1 once
CASHPGWGRAYEQYF TRBV5-6 15 TRBJ2-7 .
CASSLGSGAYYGYTF TRBV5-5 15 TRBJ1-2 .
CASNVVATNEKLFF TRBV2 14 TRBJ1-4 once
CASSIDQGGTASGANVLTF TRBV5-1 19 TRBJ2-6 .
CASGLAGGSYEQYF TRBV11-2 14 TRBJ2-7 .
CASSFGRQGEAFF TRBV28 13 TRBJ1-1 .
CASSLAPDRVYGYTF TRBV5-4 15 TRBJ1-2 .
CASGRDYEQYF TRBV9 11 TRBJ2-7 .
CASSTEPSSGANVLTF TRBV5-1 16 TRBJ2-6 .
CASSQRNSYEQYF TRBV7-2 13 TRBJ2-7 .
CASSASTRQANYGYTF TRBV6-1 16 TRBJ1-2 .
CASSEALGYGYTF TRBV2 13 TRBJ1-2 .
CASSFDRGNTEAFF TRBV7-2 14 TRBJ1-1 .
CAWSGKTNQPQHF TRBV30 13 TRBJ1-5 .
CASSPARGRSYNEQFF TRBV4-1 16 TRBJ2-1 .
CASKLQGPDTQYF TRBV27 13 TRBJ2-3 .
CASSYRLGRETQYF TRBV5-1 14 TRBJ2-5 .
CASSFLSGGPSGELFF TRBV11-2 16 TRBJ2-2 .
CASSSVSYNEQFF TRBV5-1 13 TRBJ2-1 .
CASTATDTQYF TRBV6-1 11 TRBJ2-3 .
CASSLSGTEVF TRBV5-6 11 TRBJ1-2 .
CASSPTLSSYNEQFF TRBV5-1 15 TRBJ2-1 .
CASSGGTSGSFPYNEQFF TRBV10-2 18 TRBJ2-1 .